Listed below are T cell receptor beta chains from one sample, sequenced in a study of T cells in localized non-small cell lung cancer. Method: immunoSEQ multiplex PCR; TCRdb's copy keeps in-frame clones and lacks some. Found here are 50,000 or so clones, less than 85% of them singletons; the top ten hold roughly 4%. Sequenced here: PBMCs, sampled before any cancer treatment. The receptors come from a woman between 35 and 70 years old with stage II lung adenocarcinoma. CDR3s include the opening cysteine and the closing phenylalanine or tryptophan. Fields, in order: V gene, D gene, clone size, J gene, CDR3 protein, CDR3 DNA. The D gene is left open where the match is weak. Some rows mark clone size as missing; the rest say once, few, many or name a class of expanded clone.

>TRBV2|TRBD1|few|TRBJ1-3
CASQTGAGNTIYF
TGTGCCAGCCAGACAGGGGCTGGAAACACCATATATTTT
>TRBV6-1|.|once|TRBJ2-5
CASSEFGGLRETQYF
TGTGCCAGCAGTGAATTTGGGGGGCTTAGGGAGACCCAGTACTTC
>TRBV30|.|.|TRBJ1-2
CAWSSLTGTLGYGYTF
TGTGCCTGGAGTAGCCTTACCGGGACTCTAGGTTATGGCTACACCTTC
>TRBV15|TRBD2|.|TRBJ2-1
CATSSSLLAGGLNEQFF
TGTGCCACCAGCAGCTCCCTTCTAGCGGGGGGTTTGAATGAGCAGTTCTTC
>TRBV30|.|.|TRBJ1-5
CAWGTDSNQPQHF
TGTGCCTGGGGGACGGATTCCAATCAGCCCCAGCATTTT
>TRBV6-6|.|.|TRBJ1-1
CASSQQAGTEAFF
TGTGCCAGCAGCCAACAGGCAGGCACTGAAGCTTTCTTT
>TRBV30|.|.|TRBJ1-4
CAWTPVATNEKLFF
TGTGCCTGGACCCCAGTCGCAACTAATGAAAAACTGTTTTTT
>TRBV29-1|.|.|TRBJ1-4
CSVASGTDNEKLFF
TGCAGCGTCGCCTCCGGGACGGATAATGAAAAACTGTTTTTT
>TRBV27|.|.|TRBJ2-5
CASSRRDAAWETQYF
TGTGCCAGCAGTCGTCGGGACGCCGCCTGGGAGACCCAGTACTTC
>TRBV7-8|.|.|TRBJ2-7
CASSSRDQLNF
TGTGCCAGCAGCTCCCGGGATCAGCTCAACTTC
>TRBV25-1|.|.|TRBJ1-2
CASRRGNYGYTF
TGTGCCAGCAGGAGGGGTAACTATGGCTACACCTTC
>TRBV11-2|TRBD2|.|TRBJ2-2
CASREVGGLAGLNTGELFF
TGTGCCAGCAGAGAAGTAGGAGGACTAGCGGGGTTGAACACCGGGGAGCTGTTTTTT
>TRBV7-8|.|.|TRBJ1-2
CASSSTVSYGYTF
TGTGCCAGCAGCTCAACAGTGTCCTATGGCTACACCTTC
>TRBV6-6|.|.|TRBJ2-1
CASSYTDNEQFF
TGTGCCAGCAGCTATACAGACAATGAGCAGTTCTTC
>TRBV7-8|.|.|TRBJ1-4
CASSLQGPTNEKLFF
TGTGCCAGCAGCCTACAGGGTCCAACTAATGAAAAACTGTTTTTT
>TRBV7-2|.|.|TRBJ1-5
CASSLREGGVQPQHF
TGTGCCAGCAGCTTAAGGGAAGGAGGAGTTCAGCCCCAGCATTTT
>TRBV6-5|.|few|TRBJ2-1
CASSYYGGRNEQFF
TGTGCCAGCAGTTACTACGGGGGCCGAAATGAGCAGTTCTTC
>TRBV5-4|.|.|TRBJ2-5
CASSLRRPETQYF
TGTGCCAGCAGCTTGCGACGACCGGAAACCCAGTACTTC
>TRBV25-1|.|.|TRBJ2-5
CASRRQDLTQYF
TGTGCCAGCAGAAGACAGGACTTAACCCAGTACTTC
>TRBV29-1|TRBD1|.|TRBJ1-2
CSVEGGAPTGRYGYTF
TGCAGCGTTGAAGGGGGAGCTCCGACAGGGCGCTATGGCTACACCTTC
>TRBV28|TRBD2|.|TRBJ2-1
CASSSLAGGNNEQFF
TGTGCCAGCAGTTCCTTAGCGGGGGGGAACAATGAGCAGTTCTTC
>TRBV6-5|.|.|TRBJ2-3
CASSYPGTDTQYF
TGTGCCAGCAGTTACCCGGGCACAGATACGCAGTATTTT
>TRBV10-3|.|.|TRBJ2-7
CAISTQTEGREQYF
TGTGCCATCAGCACCCAGACCGAGGGACGCGAGCAGTACTTC
>TRBV5-1|.|few|TRBJ1-3
CASSLAGPLRNTIYF
TGCGCCAGCAGCTTGGCCGGGCCACTCCGAAACACCATATATTTT
>TRBV29-1|.|.|TRBJ2-5
CSVFERQTQYF
TGCAGCGTCTTTGAGAGGCAGACCCAGTACTTC
>TRBV28|TRBD2|once|TRBJ2-7
CASTAGGTYEQYF
TGTGCCAGCACTGCGGGGGGAACCTACGAGCAGTACTTC
>TRBV7-2|.|.|TRBJ1-1
CASSLVAGTAFF
TGTGCCAGCAGCTTAGTGGCCGGGACTGCTTTCTTT
>TRBV18|.|few|TRBJ2-1
CASCNSYNEQFF
TGTGCCAGCTGTAACTCCTACAATGAGCAGTTCTTC
>TRBV30|.|.|TRBJ1-2
CAWSKMDRTGGYTF
TGTGCCTGGAGTAAGATGGACCGGACCGGGGGCTACACCTTC
>TRBV19|TRBD1|few|TRBJ2-1
CASSIPGTGSYNEQFF
TGTGCCAGTAGTATCCCCGGGACAGGGTCTTACAATGAGCAGTTCTTC
>TRBV28|.|.|TRBJ1-1
CASSLNVAEAFF
TGTGCCAGCAGTTTAAACGTAGCTGAAGCTTTCTTT
>TRBV19|.|.|TRBJ1-2
CASSLHGDGYTF
TGTGCCAGTAGTCTACACGGGGATGGCTACACCTTC
>TRBV5-6|.|.|TRBJ1-1
CASSSSRTMNTEAFF
TGTGCCAGCAGCTCGAGCCGGACCATGAACACTGAAGCTTTCTTT
>TRBV7-8|.|.|TRBJ1-5
CASSLSGTTQPQHF
TGTGCCAGCAGCTTATCTGGGACAACTCAGCCCCAGCATTTT
>TRBV30|.|.|TRBJ1-3
CAWNPGAYTIYF
TGTGCCTGGAACCCGGGTGCCTACACCATATATTTT
>TRBV28|TRBD1|.|TRBJ2-1
CASSLIGTGGDEQFF
TGTGCCAGCAGTTTAATCGGGACAGGGGGCGATGAGCAGTTCTTC
>TRBV9|.|.|TRBJ1-3
CASSVDSVERNTIYF
TGTGCCAGCAGCGTAGATTCGGTGGAGAGAAACACCATATATTTT
>TRBV7-2|.|.|TRBJ2-3
CASNRGGMTDTQYF
TGTGCCAGCAATAGGGGGGGCATGACAGATACGCAGTATTTT
>TRBV28|TRBD1|.|TRBJ2-3
CASTLDRAGDTQYF
TGTGCCAGCACCCTGGACAGGGCTGGGGATACGCAGTATTTT
>TRBV30|.|.|TRBJ2-5
CAWSSQETQYF
TGTGCCTGGAGTTCCCAAGAGACCCAGTACTTC
>TRBV5-6|.|.|TRBJ1-4
CASSLKGGEEKLFF
TGTGCCAGCAGCCTGAAAGGGGGTGAAGAAAAACTGTTTTTT
>TRBV27|.|.|TRBJ2-3
CASSFGGTDTQYF
TGTGCCAGCAGTTTTGGGGGCACAGATACGCAGTATTTT
>TRBV9|.|.|TRBJ2-7
CASSVAPGTSYEQYF
TGTGCCAGCAGCGTAGCTCCCGGGACCTCCTACGAGCAGTACTTC
>TRBV7-8|TRBD1|.|TRBJ1-4
CASSFLQGTYEKLFF
TGTGCCAGCAGTTTTCTACAGGGGACTTATGAAAAACTGTTTTTT
>TRBV29-1|TRBD1|.|TRBJ1-5
CSGTRQGGSQPQHF
TGCAGCGGCACAAGACAGGGAGGAAGTCAGCCCCAGCATTTT
>TRBV18|TRBD1|.|TRBJ1-1
CASSPTGQGGNTEAFF
TGTGCCAGCTCACCAACGGGACAGGGAGGGAACACTGAAGCTTTCTTT
>TRBV13|.|.|TRBJ1-1
CASSLRAGRGTEAFF
TGTGCCAGCAGCTTACGGGCAGGGAGAGGGACTGAAGCTTTCTTT
>TRBV5-4|.|.|TRBJ1-6
CASSLDLRSSYNSPLHF
TGTGCCAGCAGCTTGGATTTGAGGAGCTCCTATAATTCACCCCTCCACTTT
>TRBV7-3|TRBD2|.|TRBJ2-5
CASSLDLGGGLQETQYF
TGTGCCAGCAGCTTGGACCTCGGGGGGGGCCTACAAGAGACCCAGTACTTC
>TRBV15|.|.|TRBJ1-5
CATSRDQGQFQHF
TGTGCCACCAGCAGAGATCAAGGCCAGTTTCAGCATTTT
>TRBV5-6|.|.|TRBJ1-2
CASIRVPLANYGYTF
TGTGCCTCCATCAGGGTTCCGTTAGCTAACTATGGCTACACCTTC
>TRBV11-2|.|.|TRBJ1-4
CASSPQATSFATNEKLFF
TGTGCCAGCAGCCCGCAGGCGACATCCTTTGCAACTAATGAAAAACTGTTTTTT
>TRBV28|.|.|TRBJ1-1
CASSSGNTEAFF
TGTGCCAGCAGTTCAGGGAACACTGAAGCTTTCTTT
>TRBV18|.|few|TRBJ2-7
CASSPGGGYEQYF
TGTGCCAGCTCACCAGGGGGCGGCTACGAGCAGTACTTC
>TRBV18|.|.|TRBJ2-2
CASSPRRQSGTGELFF
TGTGCCAGCTCACCAAGACGTCAGTCAGGCACCGGGGAGCTGTTTTTT